The source of this T cell receptor beta chain is a study of T cell repertoires in cytomegalovirus infection. The study's findings and limits: Dominating the ex vivo response were HLA-C-restricted CMV-specific TCR beta clonotypes. CMV carriers having the relevant HLA were flagged by cumulative public TCR beta family frequency.

TCRdb used MiXCR to reprocess the reads, holding one entry per CDR3 protein. The sample has 650,000 to 900,000 distinct CDR3 sequences, almost 30% seen once. V dropped 2 bases and J dropped 1 base, with 14 bases sitting between them. This CDR3 has 16 residues. CDR1 and CDR2 (germline): MNHNS, SASEGT. Notes on this clonotype: Its target is unknown.

This receptor was taken from a human donor in good health (CMV status not recorded). Some clones in this sample may be carry-over from other donors' samples. The material sequenced was cultured CD8+ T cells from PBMCs, taken from culture after CMV antigen stimulation. The chain links TRBV6-1 to TRBJ1-1; TRBD1 is a possible D gene (5 bases). The CDR3 loop reads CASSEPRQRGNTEAFF. The CDR3 bases are TGTGCCAGCAGTGAACCCCGGCAAAGGGGGAACACTGAAGCTTTCTTT.